These 31 T cell receptor beta chains share one sample of origin, sequenced in a study of T-cell reconstitution after alpha-beta-depleted transplantation in children. It was with unique molecular identifiers that the TCRbeta library was prepared. Each CDR3 protein is one row after TCRdb ran MiXCR on the PCR reads. The sample holds 250,000 to 300,000 distinct CDR3 sequences, about 10% seen once. This material consisted of PBMCs from the stem cell graft donor, taken from the stem cell graft. These receptors all stem from a human donor who donated a stem cell graft to a child with SCID.

This clonotype occurred many times. This rearrangement joins TRBV2 to TRBJ1-1; D is undetermined. Deletions cut 4 bases from V and 4 bases from J, with 4 bases between. There are 11 residues in the CDR3. CDR1 is SNHLY and CDR2 is FYNNEI in the germline V gene. The CDR3 sequence: CASSGGTEAFF. The CDR3, as DNA: TGTGCCAGCAGTGGGGGCACTGAAGCTTTCTTT.

V and J are TRBV20-1 and TRBJ2-3; D possibly corresponds to TRBD2 (7 bases). V was pared by 3 bases and J by 4 bases, with 14 bases between. The CDR3 sequence is 14 residues long. Germline V gene data show CDR1 as DFQATT and CDR2 as SNEGSKA (reference sequence). In DNA, the CDR3 is TGCAGTGCTAGTCTGAGGGGGGGAGCAGATACGCAGTATTTT. Protein: CSASLRGGADTQYF.

This clonotype has just a few counts. The chain has TRBV12-3 or TRBV12-4 and TRBJ2-1; D call uncertain. The V end lost 6 bases, the J end lost 6 bases, and 12 bases lay between the germline ends. The CDR3 has 13 amino acids. The CDR3 DNA follows: TGTGCCAGCAGCTTGCAAGCTCCCAATGAGCAGTTCTTC. Protein product: CASSLQAPNEQFF.

This clonotype was seen more than once but under ten times. The chain uses TRBV20-1 and TRBJ2-3; 10 bases agree with TRBD2. CDR1 DFQATT and CDR2 SNEGSKA come from the germline V gene (reference sequence). The CDR3 is 14 residues long. V shed 6 bases and J 4 bases; nucleotides not matched to a gene: 7. The CDR3 DNA reads as TGCAGTGCCTCGGGACTAGCGTGGGCAGATACGCAGTATTTT. Its protein product is CSASGLAWADTQYF.

The chain couples TRBV29-1 to TRBJ1-1; no definite D call. The CDR3 runs 12 residues. The germline V gene has CDR1 SQVTM and CDR2 ANQGSEA. Trimming pared 7 bases from V and 7 bases from J, leaving 16 bases between. In nucleotides, the CDR3 is TGCAGCGCATTAGACTGGTACCATGAAGCTTTCTTT. Protein sequence: CSALDWYHEAFF.

This clonotype was counted ten times or more. The rearrangement joins TRBV5-1 to TRBJ2-4; no firm D call. V lost 3 bases and J 6 bases, leaving 16 bases between the germline ends. Germline CDR1 reads SGHRS; CDR2 reads YFSETQ. This CDR3 spans 15 amino acids. The CDR3 protein is CASSSLKGSRNIQYF. The CDR3 DNA is TGCGCCAGCAGCTCTCTTAAAGGGTCCCGAAACATTCAGTACTTC. Full variable domain (missing parts from reference TRBV5-1 and TRBJ2-4): KAGVTQTPRYLIKTRGQQVTLSCSPISGHRSVSWYQQTPGQGLQFLFEYFSETQRNKGNFPGRFSGRQFSNSRSEMNVSTLELGDSALYLCASSSLKGSRNIQYFGAGTRLSVL.

The chain uses TRBV14 and TRBJ2-1; D is undetermined. V was cut by 0 bases and J by 0 bases, with 18 bases left in between. The CDR3 sequence is 19 residues long. The germline V gene has CDR1 SGHDN and CDR2 FVKESK. The CDR3 coding sequence is TGTGCCAGCAGCCAAGACCATTTTTCCCTTTTGAGCTCCTACAATGAGCAGTTCTTC. Protein: CASSQDHFSLLSSYNEQFF.

Notes on this clonotype: In this CDR3 the conserved last residue, phenylalanine or tryptophan, is missing, so a read error is likely. J is TRBJ1-1 and V is TRBV7-9, with D possibly matching TRBD1 (5 bases). The germline gives CDR1 SEHNR, CDR2 FQNEAQ (reference sequence). The germline V and J ends were trimmed by 3 bases and 3 bases, with 11 bases remaining between them. The length of the CDR3 is 14 residues. CDR3 sequence reads: CASSFSPRDTEAFL. In DNA form, the CDR3 reads TGTGCCAGCAGCTTTTCTCCCAGGGACACTGAAGCTTTCCTT.

This clonotype was observed a few times. The gene calls are TRBV7-8 and TRBJ2-5; D remains ambiguous. CDR1 is SGHVS, CDR2 FQNEAQ, per germline. This CDR3 contains 15 residues. Trimming left V 1 base short and J 3 bases short, with 12 bases between. DNA for the CDR3: TGTGCCAGCAGCTTAGGCCCATACCACGAAGAGACCCAGTACTTC. Protein product: CASSLGPYHEETQYF.

This clonotype occurred a few times. The chain links TRBV12-3 or TRBV12-4 to TRBJ1-6, with 9 nucleotides matching TRBD1. The length of the CDR3 is 15 residues. Trimming removed 1 base from V and 5 bases from J; junction bases left unmatched: 0. The CDR3: CASSLGTGDNSPLHF. The CDR3 bases are TGTGCCAGCAGTTTAGGGACAGGGGATAATTCACCCCTCCACTTT.

Many counts were recorded for this clonotype. The rearrangement links TRBV2 to TRBJ2-7; TRBD2 might be the D (7 bases). CDR3 length: 15 amino acids. V dropped 8 bases and J dropped 3 bases, with 20 bases sitting between them. CDR1 and CDR2 (germline): SNHLY, FYNNEI. Written as DNA, the CDR3 is TGTGCCAGCTGGGGGGGCTGGGGAACCCTCTACGAGCAGTACTTC. The encoded protein is CASWGGWGTLYEQYF.

V gene TRBV12-3 or TRBV12-4 combines with J gene TRBJ1-1; D is uncertain. This CDR3 has 13 residues. With 5 bases removed from V and 1 base from J, the gap between germline ends came to 8 bases. The CDR3 here is CASSTLGNTEAFF. CDR3 nucleotides: TGTGCCAGCAGTACATTGGGGAACACTGAAGCTTTCTTT.

This clonotype was counted between two and nine times. The chain has TRBV5-1 and TRBJ2-1; TRBD2 aligns across 12 bases. Germline-derived CDR1 and CDR2 are SGHRS and YFSETQ. The CDR3 length is 15 residues. V trimming: 4 bases; J trimming: 6 bases; junction bases outside the gene matches: 5. CDR3 coding DNA: TGCGCCAGCAGCATACTAGCGGGGGGACCCAATGAGCAGTTCTTC. Translating it yields CASSILAGGPNEQFF.

This clonotype was recorded at least ten times. This sequence joins TRBV25-1 and TRBJ2-7; D assignment may be TRBD1 or TRBD2 (5 bases each). The germline V gene has CDR1 MGHDK and CDR2 SYGVNS. V was trimmed by 7 bases and J by 6 bases, leaving 10 bases between them. This CDR3 region has 11 residues. The CDR3 DNA sequence: TGTGCCAGCATGGGGGAATCCGAGCAGTACTTC. As protein: CASMGESEQYF.

Ten or more counts support this clonotype. The chain carries TRBV3-1 and TRBJ2-5; 11 nucleotides agree with TRBD2. The CDR3 loop spans 15 amino acids. Trimming removed 4 bases from V and 4 bases from J; junction bases left unmatched: 5. Per the germline V gene, CDR1 is LGHDT and CDR2 is YNNKEL (reference sequence). As DNA, the CDR3 is TGTGCCAGCAGCCTCCTTGGGACTAGCGGAGAGACCCAGTACTTC. Its translation is CASSLLGTSGETQYF.

The gene calls are TRBV10-2 and TRBJ1-2; D is unresolved. V lost 3 bases to trimming and J lost 8 bases, with 13 bases between them. The CDR3 contains 13 residues. CDR1 is WSHSY, CDR2 SAAADI, per germline. The CDR3 DNA follows: TGCGCCAGCAGTGAACTGCCTTCGGCCGGCTACACCTTC. Protein: CASSELPSAGYTF.

This clonotype has at least ten counts. Germline is not matched at one junction end, which may reflect a read error. The chain combines TRBV6-6 with TRBJ2-5; D is perhaps TRBD1 or TRBD2 (5 bases each). The CDR3 is 15 amino acids. Germline CDR1 and CDR2: MNHNY and SVGAGI (reference sequence). Here the CDR3 reads CASISGAGEQGTQYF. CDR3 sequence (DNA): TGTGCCAGCATTTCCGGGGCCGGGGAACAAGGGACCCAGTACTTC.

This clonotype has a count of ten or more. The V gene is TRBV10-3, the J gene TRBJ1-5; D is unresolved. CDR1 and CDR2 (germline): ENHRY, SYGVKD. V lost 8 bases and J 3 bases, leaving 11 bases between the germline ends. There are 13 residues in the CDR3. Written as DNA, the CDR3 is TGTGCCATCTCCGGAAATTTCAATCAGCCCCAGCATTTT. Translation: CAISGNFNQPQHF.

This clonotype was counted at least ten times. The rearrangement links TRBV24-1 to TRBJ2-5; no clear D. Deletions cut 2 bases from V and 2 bases from J, with 8 bases between. CDR1 is KGHDR and CDR2 is SFDVKD in the germline V gene. The CDR3 consists of 14 residues. CDR3 bases: TGTGCCACCAGTGATTCGGGCAGGCAAGAGACCCAGTACTTC. It translates to CATSDSGRQETQYF.

This clonotype has at least ten counts. The chain uses TRBV5-1 and TRBJ1-4, with TRBD1 as a possible D gene (5 bases). Germline V CDR1 and CDR2: SGHRS, YFSETQ. The CDR3 covers 14 residues. V lost 5 bases, J lost 8 bases, and 16 bases lay in between. The CDR3 region is CASRAGGSAEKLFF. The CDR3 DNA reads TGCGCCAGCAGAGCTGGGGGGTCGGCCGAAAAACTGTTTTTT.

The V call is TRBV10-3, the J call TRBJ1-5; the D is unclear. This CDR3 is built from 15 residues. V was cut by 2 bases and J by 1 base, with 9 bases left in between. Germline V lookup: CDR1 ENHRY, CDR2 SYGVKD. The CDR3 region is CAISEGQRSNQPQHF. In DNA form, the CDR3 reads TGTGCCATCAGTGAGGGGCAGAGGAGCAATCAGCCCCAGCATTTT.

This clonotype was observed a handful of times. The chain carries TRBV7-2 and TRBJ2-1; 9 nucleotides match TRBD2. CDR3 length: 16 residues. CDR1 is SGHTA and CDR2 is FQGNSA in the germline V gene. The trim removed 1 base at V and 4 bases at J, leaving 5 bases unmatched. The CDR3 is CASSLVSGGTYNEQFF. CDR3 nucleotides: TGTGCCAGCAGCTTAGTTAGCGGGGGAACTTACAATGAGCAGTTCTTC.

This clonotype was detected a few times. This chain uses TRBV10-3 with TRBJ2-5, with 11 bases aligning to TRBD2. The J segment lost 1 base and the V segment lost 4 bases, leaving 5 bases of the junction unmatched. This CDR3 is 16 amino acids long. Germline-derived CDR1 and CDR2 are ENHRY and SYGVKD. This CDR3 is CAISGSLAGGQETQYF. CDR3 coding DNA: TGTGCCATCAGTGGTTCCCTAGCGGGGGGCCAAGAGACCCAGTACTTC.

This clonotype was seen a handful of times. The V call is TRBV20-1, the J call TRBJ1-6; D is possibly TRBD1 (5 bases). The CDR3 consists of 14 residues. Germline CDR1 reads DFQATT; CDR2 reads SNEGSKA (reference sequence). V shed 0 bases and J shed 7 bases, with 10 bases lying between them. The CDR3 sequence: CSARDSWGNSPLHF. The CDR3 DNA reads as TGCAGTGCTAGAGATTCTTGGGGGAATTCACCCCTCCACTTT.

The chain carries TRBV20-1 and TRBJ2-1; the D is unclear. The CDR3 is made up of 12 amino acids. Trimming removed 0 bases from V and 9 bases from J, with 9 bases in between. Germline V gene data show CDR1 as DFQATT and CDR2 as SNEGSKA (reference sequence). This chain's CDR3 is CSARDRWGEQFF. In DNA, the CDR3 is TGCAGTGCTAGAGATAGGTGGGGTGAGCAGTTCTTC.

This clonotype was found a few times. The chain recombines TRBV5-1 with TRBJ2-1; 8 bases agree with TRBD1. J gave up 4 bases and V 6 bases, and 9 bases lay outside the gene matches. Germline V gene data show CDR1 as SGHRS and CDR2 as YFSETQ. CDR3 size: 15 residues. CDR3 residues: CASIPGQGQYNEQFF. The CDR3 region has the DNA TGCGCCAGCATCCCCGGACAGGGCCAGTACAATGAGCAGTTCTTC.

V gene TRBV5-4 combines with J gene TRBJ1-1, with D possibly TRBD1 on 6 matching bases. This CDR3 is 14 amino acids long. Germline V gene sequence: CDR1 SGHNT, CDR2 YYREEE (reference sequence). V lost 2 bases to trimming and J lost 4 bases, with 12 bases between them. CDR3 amino acids: CASSFRGASTEAFF. The CDR3 DNA is TGTGCCAGCAGCTTCAGGGGAGCGAGCACTGAAGCTTTCTTT. The full variable domain, rest sourced from reference TRBV5-4 and TRBJ1-1, is ETGVTQSPTHLIKTRGQQVTLRCSSQSGHNTVSWYQQALGQGPQFIFQYYREEENGRGNFPPRFSGLQFPNYSSELNVNALELDDSALYLCASSFRGASTEAFFGQGTRLTVV.

At least ten counts were recorded for this clonotype. The chain is built from TRBV7-9 and TRBJ2-5; TRBD2 agrees at 7 bases. The V gene end was trimmed by 4 bases and the J gene end by 2 bases; junction bases not matched to a gene: 7. This CDR3 spans 15 amino acids. Per germline, CDR1 SEHNR and CDR2 FQNEAQ (reference sequence). CDR3: CASSSRTSRQETQYF. DNA for the CDR3: TGTGCCAGCAGCTCGAGGACTAGTCGGCAAGAGACCCAGTACTTC. Full variable domain (outside the CDR3, taken from reference TRBV7-9 and TRBJ2-5): DTGVSQNPRHKITKRGQNVTFRCDPISEHNRLYWYRQTLGQGPEFLTYFQNEAQLEKSRLLSDRFSAERPKGSFSTLEIQRTEQGDSAMYLCASSSRTSRQETQYFGPGTRLLVL.

This clonotype was counted a few times. The V call is TRBV20-1, the J call TRBJ2-1; D gene unclear. Germline V lookup: CDR1 DFQATT, CDR2 SNEGSKA (reference sequence). V lost 3 bases to trimming and J lost 8 bases, with 14 bases between them. The CDR3 is 13 amino acids. CDR3 coding DNA: TGCAGTGCTAGGCCTCCTGTGGGTTATGAGCAGTTCTTC. Translating gives CSARPPVGYEQFF.

The chain couples TRBV20-1 to TRBJ2-5; 9 nucleotides agree with TRBD2. This CDR3 contains 16 residues. J lost 1 base, V lost 1 base, and 7 bases had no gene match. Germline V CDR1 and CDR2: DFQATT, SNEGSKA (reference sequence). CDR3 sequence: CSARVPGGGAQETQYF. CDR3 DNA: TGCAGTGCTAGAGTCCCGGGCGGGGGGGCCCAAGAGACCCAGTACTTC.

The J gene is TRBJ2-2, the V gene TRBV12-3 or TRBV12-4, with TRBD2 identical over 10 bases. J gave up 3 bases and V 10 bases, and 5 bases lay outside the gene matches. This CDR3 region has 14 residues. Written as DNA, the CDR3 is TGTGCCAACCGAGCGGGGGGGTACACCGGGGAGCTGTTTTTT. Amino acids: CANRAGGYTGELFF.